The rows below give T cell receptor beta chains drawn from one sample of a study of shared clonotypes between healthy human individuals. Using immunoSEQ multiplex PCR, the repertoire was profiled, and TCRdb retains in-frame clones only, with some absent. The sample lists around 2.1 million clones, more than 85% occurring once. The sample comprised naive CD8+ T cells from PBMCs. These receptors came from a man aged 18 to 29 in good health. Some clones in this sample may be carry-over from other donors' samples. Each CDR3 is given with its conserved first and last residue. The order of the fields is clone size, V gene, D gene, J gene, CDR3 protein, CDR3 DNA. A D gene is named only where the DNA matches it firmly. Rows give clone size only sometimes, using once, few, many, or a class for an expanded clone.

-	TRBV27	TRBD2	TRBJ2-7	CASSNLLGGGVSYEQYF	TGTGCCAGCAGTAACCTCCTGGGGGGAGGGGTCTCCTACGAGCAGTACTTC
-	TRBV9	-	TRBJ2-3	CASSPVAAGEADTQYF	TGTGCCAGCAGCCCAGTGGCGGCAGGGGAGGCAGATACGCAGTATTTT
-	TRBV5-4	-	TRBJ2-7	CASSPSGLAYEQYF	TGTGCCAGCAGCCCGTCGGGACTGGCCTACGAGCAGTACTTC
once	TRBV6-4	TRBD2	TRBJ2-2	CASASSGSTGELFF	TGTGCCAGTGCTTCTAGCGGGAGTACCGGGGAGCTGTTTTTT
-	TRBV2	-	TRBJ2-7	CASSETVYEQYF	TGTGCCAGCAGTGAGACAGTCTACGAGCAGTACTTC
-	TRBV6-5	-	TRBJ2-2	CASSYSMGQNTGELFF	TGTGCCAGCAGTTACAGTATGGGGCAGAACACCGGGGAGCTGTTTTTT
-	TRBV30	TRBD1	TRBJ2-7	CAWSTPGTGYEQYF	TGTGCCTGGTCGACACCCGGGACAGGGTACGAGCAGTACTTC
-	TRBV18	-	TRBJ1-2	CASSPEVPGVGTYGYTF	TGTGCCAGCTCACCAGAAGTCCCAGGGGTGGGGACCTATGGCTACACCTTC
-	TRBV23-1	-	TRBJ1-1	CASSPNTEAFF	TGCGCCAGCAGTCCTAACACTGAAGCTTTCTTT
once	TRBV5-4	-	TRBJ2-1	CASSLIQGPSYNEQFF	TGTGCCAGCAGCTTAATACAGGGACCCTCCTACAATGAGCAGTTCTTC
-	TRBV25-1	-	TRBJ2-7	CASSADGPYEQYF	TGTGCCAGCAGTGCTGACGGGCCCTACGAGCAGTACTTC
-	TRBV19	TRBD1	TRBJ2-7	CASGLDRVREQYF	TGTGCCAGTGGGCTGGACAGGGTGCGGGAGCAGTACTTC
-	TRBV7-3	-	TRBJ2-1	CASSLTLSSDNEQFF	TGTGCCAGCAGCTTAACCCTCTCCTCTGACAATGAGCAGTTCTTC
-	TRBV27	-	TRBJ2-1	CASSLGRGSNQVPLF	TGTGCCAGCAGTTTGGGGCGGGGAAGTAATCAAGTACCCCTCTTC
-	TRBV9	TRBD2	TRBJ2-2	CASSGSSGTNTGELFF	TGTGCCAGCAGCGGATCTAGCGGGACCAACACCGGGGAGCTGTTTTTT
-	TRBV28	-	TRBJ1-5	CATQRQSPQPQHF	TGTGCCACCCAGAGACAGTCGCCTCAGCCCCAGCATTTT
once	TRBV4-1	TRBD1	TRBJ1-2	CASNPRDRDVGYGYTF	TGCGCCAGCAACCCGCGGGACAGGGATGTTGGCTATGGCTACACCTTC
-	TRBV6-5	TRBD1	TRBJ2-7	CASSSGTGSEQYF	TGTGCCAGCAGTTCAGGGACAGGAAGCGAGCAGTACTTC
few	TRBV30	-	TRBJ2-1	CAWSVRSDYSYNEQFF	TGTGCCTGGAGTGTAAGGTCGGACTACTCCTACAATGAGCAGTTCTTC
once	TRBV14	-	TRBJ2-7	CASSQEVGGYEQYF	TGTGCCAGCAGCCAAGAAGTTGGGGGCTACGAGCAGTACTTC
-	TRBV2	-	TRBJ1-5	CASKRTGVESNQPQHF	TGTGCCAGCAAGAGGACCGGGGTCGAGAGCAATCAGCCCCAGCATTTT
-	TRBV2	-	TRBJ2-1	CASYGAGLSSYNEQFF	TGTGCCAGCTACGGTGCGGGCCTTAGCTCCTACAATGAGCAGTTCTTC
-	TRBV4-3	TRBD2	TRBJ2-7	CASSQDRLAYQGYEQYF	TGCGCCAGCAGCCAAGATCGACTAGCGTACCAAGGGTACGAGCAGTACTTC
few	TRBV7-3	-	TRBJ1-1	CASSLLRRNTEAFF	TGTGCCAGCAGCTTATTACGTAGGAACACTGAAGCTTTCTTT
once	TRBV5-1	-	TRBJ2-6	CATRSGANVLTF	TGCGCCACCCGCTCTGGGGCCAACGTCCTGACTTTC
-	TRBV7-8	-	TRBJ2-1	CASSFGNLNEQFF	TGTGCCAGCAGCTTCGGTAATCTCAATGAGCAGTTCTTC
-	TRBV19	TRBD2	TRBJ2-1	CASSGLAINEQFF	TGTGCCAGTAGCGGACTAGCCATCAATGAGCAGTTCTTC
-	TRBV7-9	-	TRBJ2-2	CASSLPSLAGELFF	TGTGCCAGCAGCTTACCAAGTCTGGCCGGGGAGCTGTTTTTT
once	TRBV7-9	-	TRBJ2-3	CASRYSPGRTDTQYF	TGTGCCAGCAGGTATTCCCCGGGGCGCACAGATACGCAGTATTTT
-	TRBV19	TRBD2	TRBJ2-7	CASSLGLAGGEQYF	TGTGCCAGTAGTTTAGGACTAGCGGGAGGCGAGCAGTACTTC
-	TRBV6-5	TRBD2	TRBJ2-7	CASSGLSGGTWEQYF	TGTGCCAGCAGTGGCCTTTCGGGAGGGACGTGGGAGCAGTACTTC
-	TRBV27	-	TRBJ2-5	CASSLSSLQGGNQETQYF	TGTGCCAGCAGTTTATCATCGTTGCAGGGGGGGAACCAAGAGACCCAGTACTTC
once	TRBV9	-	TRBJ2-1	CASSVGGSPGNEQFF	TGTGCCAGCAGCGTAGGAGGGTCCCCCGGCAATGAGCAGTTCTTC
-	TRBV30	-	TRBJ2-2	CAWGGGELFF	TGTGCCTGGGGTGGCGGGGAGCTGTTTTTT
-	TRBV7-9	TRBD2	TRBJ2-1	CASSSLAGGLSSYNEQFF	TGTGCCAGCAGCTCTTTAGCGGGGGGACTCAGCTCCTACAATGAGCAGTTCTTC
once	TRBV4-3	-	TRBJ1-1	CASSRVMNTEAFF	TGCGCCAGCAGCCGAGTTATGAACACTGAAGCTTTCTTT